The entry below gives a single TCR beta chain sequence along with its context. A much larger clone lies a single base off, so this may be a read error. Germline V CDR1 and CDR2: SNHLY, FYNNEI. The CDR3 has 16 residues. V was cut by 0 bases and J by 4 bases, with 15 bases left in between. The data stem from a study of molecular identifiers for immune sequencing clone quantification. TCRdb re-called the PCR reads with MiXCR, one entry per CDR3 protein. The repertoire holds tens of thousands of distinct CDR3 sequences, with around a fifth as singletons. For naive CD8 T cells, sorting used the CD8+CD4-CCR7+CD45RA+ phenotype.

The TCR sequence derives from a human donor in good health. Some libraries in this study had Jurkat cell RNA spiked in. Sequenced sample: naive CD8+ T cells from blood, with Jurkat cell RNA spiked in. Subset defined: FACS-sorted CD8+CD4-CCR7+CD45RA+ naive T cells. The chain is built from TRBV2 and TRBJ1-2, with TRBD1 as a possible D gene (5 bases). This CDR3 is CASSEASRLGAYGYTF. The CDR3, as DNA: TGTGCCAGCAGTGAAGCGTCGAGGTTAGGGGCCTATGGCTACACCTTC.